These 22 T cell receptor beta chains share one sample of origin, sequenced in a study of T-cell reconstitution after alpha-beta-depleted transplantation in children. As it was prepared, the TCRbeta library received unique molecular identifiers. TCRdb fed the PCR reads into MiXCR, producing one record per CDR3 protein. The sample includes 250,000 or so distinct CDR3 sequences, approximately 8.9% of them seen just once. Source: PBMCs, mostly from graft donor cells, taken 180 days after TCRalphabeta/CD19-depleted stem cell transplant. Source of these receptors: a male patient younger than 18 who had a stem cell transplant for acute lymphoblastic leukemia, so the T cells may come from the graft donor.

This clonotype was counted at least ten times. The rearrangement links TRBV12-3 or TRBV12-4 to TRBJ1-1; D is uncertain. The CDR3 consists of 14 residues. Trimming cost V 3 bases and J 0 bases, with 8 bases left between them. The CDR3 DNA is TGTGCCAGCAGTTTTATGAAACTGAACACTGAAGCTTTCTTT. Translated, it gives CASSFMKLNTEAFF.

This clonotype was seen repeatedly, ten times or more. The rearrangement joins TRBV5-1 to TRBJ2-7, with 11 bases that match TRBD1. This CDR3 region has 15 residues. Per the germline V gene, CDR1 is SGHRS and CDR2 is YFSETQ. The trim removed 3 bases at V and 4 bases at J, leaving 6 bases unmatched. The CDR3 bases are TGCGCCAGCAGCTCCCGGACAGGGGGCGGGTACGAGCAGTACTTC. Translation gives CASSSRTGGGYEQYF.

This clonotype has just a few counts. V usage is TRBV19 and J usage is TRBJ1-1, with TRBD1 as a possible D gene (6 bases). Per the germline V gene, CDR1 is LNHDA and CDR2 is SQIVND (reference sequence). This CDR3 comprises 16 residues. With 2 bases removed from V and 8 bases from J, the gap between germline ends came to 21 bases. The CDR3 reads CASSISGVLSQGEAFF. Written as DNA, the CDR3 is TGTGCCAGTAGTATATCTGGCGTGTTGTCCCAGGGGGAAGCTTTCTTT.

This clonotype was picked up many times. J is TRBJ2-1 and V is TRBV6-1; D gene uncertain. Looked up from germline, CDR1 is MNHNS and CDR2 is SASEGT. The CDR3 has 15 residues. Deletions cut 5 bases from V and 5 bases from J, with 16 bases between. As DNA, the CDR3 is TGTGCCAGCAGTCCGTATGGGGTGATAAACAATGAGCAGTTCTTC. Its translation: CASSPYGVINNEQFF.

In this sample, this clonotype turned up many times. J is TRBJ2-5 and V is TRBV20-1; D ambiguous. Trimming took 6 bases from V and 4 from J, leaving 18 bases between them. The CDR3 consists of 14 residues. Germline V gene data show CDR1 as DFQATT and CDR2 as SNEGSKA (reference sequence). CDR3 bases: TGCAGTGCCCCTTACTACGGGCAGTCAGAGACCCAGTACTTC. It encodes CSAPYYGQSETQYF.

The chain uses TRBV6-1 and TRBJ2-7; TRBD2 matches 15 bases. CDR3 length equals 18 residues. Germline loops: CDR1 MNHNS, CDR2 SASEGT. V lost 7 bases to trimming and J lost 0 bases; unmatched junction nucleotides: 10. The CDR3 region has the DNA TGTGCCAGCAAAACGGGGACTAGCGGGAGGACTAGCTCCTACGAGCAGTACTTC. Translated, it gives CASKTGTSGRTSSYEQYF.

This clonotype was found many times. The chain carries TRBV7-2 and TRBJ1-6; maybe TRBD1 (5 bases). The germline V gene encodes CDR1 SGHTA and CDR2 FQGNSA. The V gene lost 5 bases and the J gene lost 8 bases, with 10 bases spanning the gap. The CDR3 contains 13 residues. DNA for the CDR3: TGTGCCAGCAGCCTCGCGGGGGATTCACCCCTCCACTTT. Amino acids: CASSLAGDSPLHF.

This clonotype was detected many times. This chain links TRBV15 with TRBJ2-2, with D possibly called TRBD1 or TRBD2 (6 bases each). Germline V CDR1 and CDR2: LNHNV, YYDKDF (reference sequence). V lost 8 bases and J lost 0, with 16 bases in between. The CDR3 totals 16 residues. The CDR3 loop is CATGVRGPANTGELFF. The CDR3 nucleotides read TGTGCCACCGGGGTACGGGGGCCTGCGAACACCGGGGAGCTGTTTTTT.

This clonotype showed up many times. The chain employs TRBV4-3 and TRBJ1-4; D gene ambiguous. Trimming stripped 1 base from V and 8 bases from J, with 5 bases between. This CDR3 is built from 12 residues. The germline gives CDR1 LGHNA, CDR2 YSLEER. The CDR3 bases are TGCGCCAGCAGCCAAGTGCGGGAAAAACTGTTTTTT. This codes for CASSQVREKLFF.

In its sample, this clonotype was seen many times. This chain links TRBV29-1 with TRBJ1-1; D is ambiguous. CDR1 is SQVTM and CDR2 is ANQGSEA in the germline V gene. This CDR3 region has 10 residues. Deletions cut 7 bases from V and 4 bases from J, with 7 bases between. The DNA for the CDR3 is TGCAGCGCCCAGGCCACTGAAGCTTTCTTT. Protein sequence: CSAQATEAFF.

This clonotype was picked up one time. A much larger clone differs from this one at a single base, so this may be a read error. V usage is TRBV20-1 and J usage is TRBJ1-5; possibly TRBD1 for D (5 bases). This CDR3 comprises 12 residues. Per the germline V gene, CDR1 is DFQATT and CDR2 is SNEGSKA (reference sequence). This chain's CDR3 is CSAPGFNKPQHF. CDR3 coding DNA: TGCAGTGCTCCAGGGTTCAATAAGCCCCAGCATTTT.

This clonotype was seen ten or more times. The chain couples TRBV29-1 to TRBJ1-2; 9 bases line up with TRBD1. This CDR3 is built from 14 residues. The V gene end was trimmed by 5 bases and the J gene end by 7 bases; junction bases not matched to a gene: 11. Germline V gives CDR1 SQVTM, CDR2 ANQGSEA. CDR3 in DNA: TGCAGCGTTCCCGGGACAGGGCCACTAAGTGGCTACACCTTC. This gives the protein CSVPGTGPLSGYTF.

This clonotype has only a few counts. The V call is TRBV23-1, the J call TRBJ2-7, with D unclear. TRBV23-1 is filed as an ORF, its function uncertain. The CDR3 covers 14 residues. Trimming took off 0 bases at V and 5 bases at J, with 11 bases between the two ends. CDR3 amino acids: CASSQSHPPNEQYF. CDR3 nucleotides: TGCGCCAGCAGTCAATCCCACCCTCCTAACGAGCAGTACTTC.

This clonotype was seen many times. This chain joins TRBV4-3 and TRBJ2-7; 7 nucleotides agree with TRBD1. The V gene's germline CDR1 is LGHNA and CDR2 YSLEER. The CDR3 contains 15 residues. Trimming cost V 0 bases and J 5 bases; bases outside gene matches: 7. The CDR3 DNA reads TGCGCCAGCAGCCAAGAGGTGGGGACAGTCCACGAGCAGTACTTC. It codes for CASSQEVGTVHEQYF.

This clonotype has only one observation. A much larger clonotype is one base distant, so this may be a read error. The chain employs TRBV7-8 and TRBJ2-1; TRBD1 agrees at 7 bases. J gave up 16 bases and V 3 bases, and 12 bases lay outside the gene matches. CDR3 length: 13 amino acids. Germline loops: CDR1 SGHVS, CDR2 FQNEAQ. The CDR3 spells CASSFERQGQEFF. CDR3 in DNA: TGTGCCAGCAGCTTTGAGAGACAGGGACAAGAATTCTTC.

Details on this clonotype: This may arise from a read error, as a much more abundant clone is one base away. This chain uses TRBV21-1 with TRBJ2-3; TRBD2 is taken as the D call from the table, unchecked against the DNA. TRBV21-1 is annotated as a pseudogene. The CDR3 contains 16 residues. The DNA of the CDR3 is TGTGCCAGCAGCAATGGAGCGGGAAATGACATAGATACGCAGTATTTT. Its translation is CASSNGAGNDIDTQYF.

This clonotype occurred many times. J is TRBJ2-5 and V is TRBV9; 12 bases match TRBD2. The CDR3 sequence is 17 residues long. Trimming cost V 0 bases and J 4 bases; bases outside gene matches: 7. Germline lookup yields CDR1 SGDLS and CDR2 YYNGEE. The CDR3 spells CASSVGASGRATETQYF. For the CDR3, the DNA is TGTGCCAGCAGCGTAGGGGCTAGCGGGAGGGCCACAGAGACCCAGTACTTC.

This clonotype was seen repeatedly, ten times or more. J is TRBJ1-1 and V is TRBV10-1; no clear D gene. Germline CDR1 WNHNN, CDR2 SYGVQD (reference sequence). Deletions cut 9 bases from V and 4 bases from J, with 18 bases between. The CDR3 is 14 amino acids. The CDR3 nucleotides read TGCGCCAGGGCGGCTGGCCCAGCCTCCACTGAAGCTTTCTTT. Protein product: CARAAGPASTEAFF.

This clonotype was seen repeatedly, ten times or more. The genes are TRBV7-3 and TRBJ1-1, with TRBD1 as a possible D gene (5 bases). Germline loops: CDR1 SGHTA, CDR2 FQGTGA. The CDR3 runs 14 residues. CDR3 sequence reads: CARQISNMNTEAFF. CDR3 DNA sequence: TGTGCGAGACAGATTTCTAACATGAACACTGAAGCTTTCTTT.

This clonotype appeared many times. The V and J genes are TRBV29-1 and TRBJ2-3, with D possibly TRBD1 on 5 matching bases. The CDR3 consists of 11 residues. Germline V gene lookup returns CDR1 SQVTM and CDR2 ANQGSEA. Trimming cost V 8 bases and J 6 bases, with 12 bases left between them. CDR3 protein: CSPTWGDTQYF. The CDR3 nucleotides are TGCAGCCCCACTTGGGGCGATACGCAGTATTTT.

This clonotype was seen many times. V is TRBV6-1 and J is TRBJ1-5; a weak D match, TRBD1 (5 bases). The CDR3 is 13 residues long. V lost 6 bases and J 5 bases, leaving 11 bases between the germline ends. Germline lookup yields CDR1 MNHNS and CDR2 SASEGT. The CDR3 is CASREQGDQPQHF. CDR3 DNA: TGTGCCAGCAGGGAGCAGGGCGATCAGCCCCAGCATTTT.

This clonotype was observed a handful of times. This sequence joins TRBV27 and TRBJ1-6; possible D gene TRBD1, 5 bases. Germline CDR1 reads MNHEY; CDR2 reads SMNVEV (reference sequence). The V gene lost 3 bases and the J gene lost 0 bases, with 18 bases spanning the gap. The CDR3 totals 19 residues. The CDR3: CASSFTGGRGRSYNSPLHF. In DNA form, the CDR3 reads TGTGCCAGCAGTTTCACAGGAGGGAGGGGCCGCTCCTATAATTCACCCCTCCACTTT.